One T cell receptor beta chain is described in this entry. Which antigen it targets is not known. No quality values exist for individual bases; no much larger clone is one base distant. TCRbeta CDR3 regions were amplified from genomic DNA using the immunoSEQ Assay, a bias-controlled multiplex PCR. Processing in the source paper ran as follows. The number of nucleated cells in each sample was estimated from the amplification of reference gene primers within the assay. Sequence reads were collapsed and filtered to measure the absolute abundance of every unique TCRbeta CDR3 rearrangement. For each sample, productive Simpson clonality was calculated as the square root of Simpson's diversity index over productive rearrangements. The immuneACCESS repertoire file appears here via TCRdb, limited to in-frame rearrangements. These files lack a portion of the clones; in checked studies, under half of the deficit traces to unresolved V genes, and the cause of the others is not known. The V and J calls and clone size come from that table; D and trimming were worked out from the DNA. This sample gives about 160,000 clones in total; 70% to 80% of them show up just once. 8% to 9.5% of the sample is in the top ten clones.

This sample is part of a study of blood T cell repertoires in COVID-19 (dated by TCRdb to the early 2020s). About the full investigation: The collaborator samples originated in the United States, Italy and Spain and spanned the acute and convalescent phases of COVID-19. The material from the prospective study consisted of cDNA or gDNA derived from T cells, B-cell-depleted T cells, or PBMCs. Subjects who had been exposed to COVID-19, were actively infected with it, or had recovered from it provided the deeply sampled blood TCRbeta repertoires that made up the dataset. The repertoires were released in a freely available public database meant as a resource for research on the immune response to SARS-CoV-2. The samples were drawn from two sources: the first 160 participants of the ongoing ImmuneRACE study, and about 1,300 subjects contributed by 6 global collaborators. Sample metadata almost always included a de-identified subject ID, COVID-19 status, age in years and sex. Where available, HLA class I and class II types were taken from metadata supplied by the sample provider and were not determined by assay-based typing. Points the paper makes about the study in general: Clinical and demographic metadata were provided uncurated, with the amount varying by source and participant.

Whole blood was collected in K2EDTA tubes by collaborating institutions according to the institutions' own protocols. Collaborator samples were shipped for TCRbeta analysis as frozen whole blood, isolated PBMCs, or DNA extracted from either sample type. The CDR3 has 16 amino acids, counting the end cysteine and phenylalanine. Just CDR3 DNA is preserved here, 48 bases in frame from base 1. CDR1 SGHAT and CDR2 FQNNGV were looked up in the germline V gene. Trimming takes 1 base from V and 3 bases from J, and the germline ends sit 16 bases apart. The sequence joins TRBV11-2 to TRBJ2-7; TRBD1 is a possible D gene, resting on 7 matching bases. Sequenced sample: peripheral blood. The receptor was isolated from a man aged 55 to 69 with acute or convalescent COVID-19. The sequenced DNA is TGTGCCAGCAGCTTAGTAGGGTCAGGGGGGAACTACGAGCAGTACTTC. It translates to CASSLVGSGGNYEQYF.